A single sample gave rise to the 22 T cell receptor beta chains below, sequenced in a study of blood T cell repertoires in COVID-19. The table came from immunoSEQ multiplex PCR; TCRdb's copy has only in-frame clones and leaves some out. The table has approximately 290,000 clones, approximately 85% seen once; the top ten hold roughly 0.87%. Sequenced input: peripheral blood. Receptors originate from a human donor with COVID-19, enrolled during active disease. The donor label of this sample is uncertain.

Here the CDR3 DNA reads TGCAATGCCGGAAACCAGGGGCCCCAGCATTTT. Translated: CNAGNQGPQHF. The chain employs TRBV20-1 and TRBJ1-5; weak D call: TRBD1 (5 bases). The CDR3 has 11 residues. Germline CDR1 and CDR2: DFQATT and SNEGSKA (reference sequence).

The count of this clone is one. V and J are TRBV5-1 and TRBJ2-1; D ambiguous. This CDR3 spans 12 amino acids. Germline assignment: CDR1 SGHRS and CDR2 YFSETQ. V lost 0 bases, J lost 12 bases, and 10 bases lay in between. The CDR3: CASSLAQQVQFF. The CDR3 nucleotides read TGCGCCAGCAGCTTGGCCCAACAAGTGCAGTTCTTC.

The V and J genes are TRBV19 and TRBJ1-2, with TRBD1 matching over 8 bases. After removal of 7 bases from V and 4 bases from J, the junction contained 14 bases not matched to a gene. Germline assignment: CDR1 LNHDA and CDR2 SQIVND (reference sequence). This CDR3 region has 16 residues. The CDR3 is CASTDWTGRPSYGYTF. In nucleotides, the CDR3 is TGTGCCAGTACCGACTGGACAGGGAGGCCCTCCTATGGCTACACCTTC.

This clone showed up just once. Written as DNA, the CDR3 is TGTGCCAGCAGCTTCGCAAGCGGGTCAGGCGGGGAGCTGTTTTTT. Translating it yields CASSFASGSGGELFF. The V call is TRBV7-2, the J call TRBJ2-2; D is perhaps TRBD2 (6 bases). Looked up from germline, CDR1 is SGHTA and CDR2 is FQGNSA. The CDR3 sequence is 15 residues long. V was clipped by 3 bases and J by 7 bases, with 15 bases between them.

CDR3 amino acids: CASSRGSSGNTIYF. The CDR3 DNA follows: TGTGCCAGCAGTAGAGGATCCTCTGGAAACACCATATATTTT. The V gene is TRBV6-2 or TRBV6-3, the J gene TRBJ1-3; D is unclear. CDR1 is MNHEY and CDR2 is SVGEGT in the germline V gene. With 5 bases removed from V and 0 bases from J, the gap between germline ends came to 8 bases. The CDR3 has 14 residues.

The rearrangement joins TRBV7-2 to TRBJ2-1, with TRBD2 matching over 9 bases. The length of the CDR3 is 14 residues. Germline CDR1 SGHTA, CDR2 FQGNSA. V lost 6 bases and J lost 6; bases outside the gene matches: 6. CDR3 region: CASRESTSGNEQFF. DNA of the CDR3: TGTGCCAGCAGGGAGTCGACTAGCGGCAATGAGCAGTTCTTC.

The chain combines TRBV28 with TRBJ2-5, with 8 bases identical to TRBD2. The CDR3 contains 18 residues. Trimming removed 2 bases from V and 1 base from J; junction bases left unmatched: 12. The germline V gene encodes CDR1 MDHEN and CDR2 SYDVKM. Here the CDR3 reads CASSLMGPVLAVQETQYF. In DNA form, the CDR3 reads TGTGCCAGCAGTTTAATGGGTCCCGTACTAGCGGTCCAAGAGACCCAGTACTTC.

V and J are TRBV20-1 and TRBJ2-5; D remains unclear. The CDR3 totals 11 residues. Trimming removed 6 bases from V and 5 bases from J, with 10 bases in between. CDR1 is DFQATT and CDR2 is SNEGSKA in the germline V gene (reference sequence). The CDR3 sequence: CSAQRLETQYF. CDR3 DNA sequence: TGCAGTGCCCAGAGACTGGAGACCCAGTACTTC.

The rearrangement uses TRBV19 and TRBJ2-1; 12 nucleotides align to TRBD2. V lost 9 bases to trimming and J lost 3 bases; unmatched junction nucleotides: 6. Germline V gene sequence: CDR1 LNHDA, CDR2 SQIVND (reference sequence). The CDR3 spans 15 residues. CDR3 residues: CASTLTSGSYNEQFF. The CDR3, as DNA: TGTGCCAGCACCTTGACTAGCGGGAGCTACAATGAGCAGTTCTTC.

The rearrangement uses TRBV28 and TRBJ1-2, with D tentatively TRBD1 (5 bases). The CDR3 consists of 15 residues. With 5 bases removed from V and 4 bases from J, the gap between germline ends came to 17 bases. From germline, CDR1 is MDHEN and CDR2 SYDVKM. The CDR3 spells CASSDPSGPIYGYTF. CDR3 coding DNA: TGTGCCAGCAGTGACCCCTCAGGGCCGATCTATGGCTACACCTTC.

Comments on this clone: At one end the junction does not follow the germline gene, possibly because of a read error. The rearrangement uses TRBV7-7 and TRBJ2-2; a weak D match, TRBD2 (6 bases). This CDR3 comprises 18 residues. Germline lookup yields CDR1 SSHAT and CDR2 FNYEAQ (reference sequence). The DNA for the CDR3 is TGTGCTAGCAGCTTAGAGCGGGCGTCACTCGCGGACACCGGGGAGCTGTTTTTT. It specifies CASSLERASLADTGELFF.

The chain couples TRBV5-8 to TRBJ2-3; tentative D call: TRBD2 (7 bases). Trimming cost V 0 bases and J 4 bases, with 15 bases left between them. The germline CDR1 and CDR2 sequences are SGHTS and YDEGEE. There are 16 residues in the CDR3. In nucleotides, the CDR3 is TGTGCCAGCAGCTTGGGCGGGGGAGAGGGGGCAGATACGCAGTATTTT. Protein product: CASSLGGGEGADTQYF.

This clone was observed a few times. J is TRBJ1-4 and V is TRBV2; 7 bases are a match to TRBD1. The germline V gene encodes CDR1 SNHLY and CDR2 FYNNEI. V dropped 6 bases and J dropped 8; count of bases not matched to a gene: 12. The CDR3 is made up of 15 amino acids. CDR3 sequence: CASSQNRGGGEKLFF. Written as DNA, the CDR3 is TGTGCCAGCAGCCAAAACAGGGGAGGAGGCGAAAAACTGTTTTTT.

The chain is built from TRBV7-8 and TRBJ1-4, with TRBD1 matching 10 bases. With 4 bases clipped from V and 7 bases from J, the junction kept 6 bases outside the gene matches. The CDR3 totals 15 residues. CDR1 is SGHVS, CDR2 FQNEAQ, per germline. In DNA, the CDR3 is TGTGCCAGCAGCTCGATCGGACAGGGGGGTGAAAAACTGTTTTTT. Its protein is CASSSIGQGGEKLFF.

The V call is TRBV5-1, the J call TRBJ1-1; possible D gene TRBD1, 6 bases. The length of the CDR3 is 14 residues. The germline V gene has CDR1 SGHRS and CDR2 YFSETQ. V lost 4 bases and J 5 bases, leaving 15 bases between the germline ends. This CDR3 reads CASSQYRQGTEAFF. As DNA, the CDR3 is TGCGCCAGCAGCCAATACAGGCAGGGGACTGAAGCTTTCTTT. Full variable domain (outside the CDR3, taken from reference TRBV5-1 and TRBJ1-1): KAGVTQTPRYLIKTRGQQVTLSCSPISGHRSVSWYQQTPGQGLQFLFEYFSETQRNKGNFPGRFSGRQFSNSRSEMNVSTLELGDSALYLCASSQYRQGTEAFFGQGTRLTVV.

The genes are TRBV12-3 or TRBV12-4 and TRBJ1-5; 7 bases fit TRBD1. CDR3 length: 13 amino acids. V dropped 5 bases and J dropped 7; count of bases not matched to a gene: 5. As DNA, the CDR3 is TGTGCCAGCAGTGCAGGGGGAGGACAGCCCCAGCATTTT. It is translated as CASSAGGGQPQHF.

This clone was counted a single time. This specimen includes other DNA sequences encoding the same CDR3. The V gene is TRBV30, the J gene TRBJ1-6, with 7 bases identical to TRBD1. Germline CDR1 reads GTSNPN; CDR2 reads SVGIG (reference sequence). This CDR3 region has 12 residues. CDR3 in DNA: TGTGCGTCCGGGACAGTTAATTCACCCCTCCACTTT. Encoded protein: CASGTVNSPLHF.

The chain carries TRBV11-1 and TRBJ2-7, with TRBD2 matching over 12 bases. Germline CDR1 reads SGHAT; CDR2 reads FQDESV (reference sequence). CDR3 length equals 15 residues. V was pared by 0 bases and J by 6 bases, with 3 bases of the junction left unmatched. CDR3 sequence reads: CASSLARLAGVEQYF. The CDR3 nucleotides read TGTGCCAGCAGCTTAGCTCGACTAGCGGGAGTCGAGCAGTACTTC. Full variable domain (missing parts from reference TRBV11-1 and TRBJ2-7): EAEVAQSPRYKITEKSQAVAFWCDPISGHATLYWYRQILGQGPELLVQFQDESVVDDSQLPKDRFSAERLKGVDSTLKIQPAELGDSAMYLCASSLARLAGVEQYFGPGTRLTVT.

The genes are TRBV6-2 or TRBV6-3 and TRBJ2-1; TRBD2 is a possible D gene (5 bases). The length of the CDR3 is 17 residues. With 4 bases removed from V and 2 bases from J, the gap between germline ends came to 18 bases. Germline CDR1 is MNHEY and CDR2 is SVGEGT. The CDR3 loop reads CASSSLFSAGAYNEQFF. CDR3 coding DNA: TGTGCCAGCAGTTCCCTATTTAGCGCCGGTGCCTACAATGAGCAGTTCTTC.

This chain connects TRBV6-1 to TRBJ1-1; TRBD1 matches at 8 bases. The CDR3 has 17 amino acids. V dropped 4 bases and J dropped 0; count of bases not matched to a gene: 10. CDR1 is MNHNS, CDR2 SASEGT, per germline. The CDR3: CASSVDRVRAMNTEAFF. The DNA of the CDR3 is TGTGCCAGCAGTGTGGACAGGGTAAGGGCTATGAACACTGAAGCTTTCTTT.

This clone was counted once. The chain uses TRBV7-2 and TRBJ1-5; TRBD1 matches at 8 bases. Germline CDR1 SGHTA, CDR2 FQGNSA. V was pared by 5 bases and J by 8 bases, with 11 bases of the junction left unmatched. The CDR3 totals 15 residues. CDR3 protein: CASSPKTGDQEPQHF. The CDR3 coding sequence is TGTGCCAGCAGCCCGAAGACAGGGGATCAGGAGCCCCAGCATTTT.

The chain uses TRBV4-1 and TRBJ1-2; D is undetermined. The V and J ends lost 0 bases and 7 bases respectively, with 9 bases between them. This CDR3 has 13 residues. The germline CDR1 and CDR2 sequences are MGHRA and YSYEKL. The CDR3 loop is CASSQEWEGGYTF. Here the CDR3 DNA reads TGCGCCAGCAGCCAAGAATGGGAGGGTGGCTACACCTTC.